These 10 T cell receptor beta chains originate from one sample sequenced in a study of regulatory T cells in long-lasting Graves disease. Arm-PCR of CDR3 regions and iRepertoire HTBI primers were used to build TCR beta libraries. TCRdb used MiXCR to reprocess the multiplex PCR reads, holding one entry per CDR3 protein. The sample holds 500,000 to 800,000 distinct CDR3 sequences; roughly 30% are singletons and the top ten take about 40%. This sample's time point: persistent/refractory GD, antithyroid drugs over 5 years with positive TRAb. Preparation of the TCR library used RNA extracted from PBMCs. Sequences were derived from peripheral blood mononuclear cells (PBMCs), sampled when the disease was refractory, from a patient treated with antithyroid drugs. The source is a female donor with Graves disease.

The chain joins TRBV5-6 to TRBJ2-2; tentative D call: TRBD1 (5 bases). Germline values: CDR1 SGHDT, CDR2 YYEEEE. This CDR3 is built from 16 residues. Between the trimmed V and J ends, which lost 4 bases and 0 bases, there was a span of 13 bases. CDR3 residues: CASSPYRSPNTGELFF. As DNA, the CDR3 is TGTGCCAGCAGCCCGTACAGGTCCCCGAACACCGGGGAGCTGTTTTTT. The whole variable domain, remainder taken from reference TRBV5-6 and TRBJ2-2, is DAGVTQSPTHLIKTRGQQVTLRCSPKSGHDTVSWYQQALGQGPQFIFQYYEEEERQRGNFPDRFSGHQFPNYSSELNVNALLLGDSALYLCASSPYRSPNTGELFFGEGSRLTVL.

This rearrangement joins TRBV7-2 to TRBJ1-1; the D is unclear. The CDR3 sequence is 15 residues long. Looked up from germline, CDR1 is SGHTA and CDR2 is FQGNSA. V was pared by 1 base and J by 4 bases, with 13 bases between. DNA for the CDR3: TGTGCCAGCAGCTTAGTTCCAGACGTAGGCACTGAAGCTTTCTTT. Translating it yields CASSLVPDVGTEAFF.

V and J are TRBV20-1 and TRBJ2-7, with TRBD2 matching over 8 bases. The CDR3 extends over 15 amino acids. CDR1 is DFQATT and CDR2 is SNEGSKA in the germline V gene (reference sequence). With V trimmed by 5 bases and J by 3 bases, 12 bases remained unmatched. Written as DNA, the CDR3 is TGCAGTGCTCCTCGCAGCGGGGGTACCTTCTACGAGCAGTACTTC. Amino acid sequence: CSAPRSGGTFYEQYF.

This clonotype came up a few times. The chain links TRBV7-9 to TRBJ1-2; perhaps TRBD1 as D (5 bases). Germline CDR1 is SEHNR and CDR2 is FQNEAQ (reference sequence). V shed 1 base and J shed 8 bases, with 8 bases lying between them. CDR3 length: 12 amino acids. This chain's CDR3 is CASSLDRTGYTF. In DNA form, the CDR3 reads TGTGCCAGCAGCTTAGACAGGACGGGCTACACCTTC.

This clonotype has a count of ten or more. This sequence joins TRBV12-5 and TRBJ2-7, with TRBD2 matching over 8 bases. V was clipped by 7 bases and J by 4 bases; unmatched bases: 6. The CDR3 extends over 13 amino acids. The germline gives CDR1 LGHNT, CDR2 FRNRAP. CDR3 bases: TGTGCTAGTGCCGAGGTAGCGGGGTACGAGCAGTACTTC. Its protein is CASAEVAGYEQYF.

The sample holds a few counts of this clonotype. Possible read error: a much larger clone is one base away. The chain employs TRBV7-2 and TRBJ2-7; D is uncertain. The germline gives CDR1 SGHTA, CDR2 FQGNSA. The CDR3 runs to 13 residues. V gave up 1 base and J gave up 2 bases, with 6 bases separating them. CDR3 bases: TGTGCCAGCAGCTTAGTACAGACCTACGAGCAGTACTTC. It encodes CASSLVQTYEQYF. The complete variable domain, with remaining parts taken from reference TRBV7-2 and TRBJ2-7, reads GAGVSQSPSNKVTEKGKDVELRCDPISGHTALYWYRQSLGQGLEFLIYFQGNSAPDKSGLPSDRFSAERTGGSVSTLTIQRTQQEDSAVYLCASSLVQTYEQYFGPGTRLTVT.

The gene calls are TRBV19 and TRBJ1-1; TRBD1 matches 7 bases. The germline gives CDR1 LNHDA, CDR2 SQIVND (reference sequence). V trimming: 4 bases; J trimming: 7 bases; junction bases outside the gene matches: 15. CDR3 length: 16 residues. CDR3 in amino acids: CASSTGTEKGVNEAFF. For the CDR3, the DNA is TGTGCCAGTAGTACCGGGACAGAAAAAGGGGTCAATGAAGCTTTCTTT.

This clonotype was observed many times. The DNA of the CDR3 is TGTGCCAGCAGTTTAATGTATGATCAGCCCCAGCATTTT. Protein product: CASSLMYDQPQHF. This chain joins TRBV12-3 or TRBV12-4 and TRBJ1-5; unclear D gene. The ends were cut back, 2 bases at V and 5 bases at J, with 7 bases in the middle. This CDR3 region has 13 residues.

Concerning this clonotype itself: Possible read error: a much larger clone is one base away. CDR3 amino acids: CASSGTGGYEQYF. CDR3 nucleotide sequence: TGTGCCAGCAGCGGGACAGGGGGCTACGAGCAGTACTTC. The rearrangement uses TRBV2 and TRBJ2-7, with 11 bases lining up with TRBD1. The CDR3 sequence is 13 residues long. Germline assignment: CDR1 SNHLY and CDR2 FYNNEI. J gave up 3 bases and V 6 bases, and 1 base lay outside the gene matches.

This clonotype was recorded a few times. The genes are TRBV19 and TRBJ1-1; D is perhaps TRBD1 (5 bases). The germline CDR1 and CDR2 sequences are LNHDA and SQIVND (reference sequence). The ends were cut back, 6 bases at V and 1 base at J, with 15 bases in the middle. The CDR3 loop spans 15 amino acids. The CDR3 DNA follows: TGTGCCAGTAGGAAACGGGACGGGCAGAACACTGAAGCTTTCTTT. This encodes CASRKRDGQNTEAFF.